This T cell receptor beta chain was sequenced during a study of T-cell reconstitution after alpha-beta-depleted transplantation in children. The germline V and J ends were trimmed by 2 bases and 0 bases, with 11 bases remaining between them. This CDR3 has 14 residues. In germline, CDR1 is DFQATT, CDR2 SNEGSKA (reference sequence). A remark on this clonotype: Its cognate antigen is unknown.

Study-level results: Some patients' high day-60 TCRbeta diversity was traced to surviving recipient T cells and thymic progenitors. As was reported, about two months after transplant, alpha-beta T cells came from several hundred expanded graft clones. Newly produced T cells mostly provided counts and TCRbeta diversity after one year, as hyperexpanded clones declined.

Unique molecular identifiers were used in preparing the TCRbeta library. TCRdb redid the calling of the PCR reads with MiXCR, one entry per CDR3 protein. This repertoire shows about 980,000 distinct CDR3 sequences, 25% to 30% found once; its top ten account for under 30%. This sequence joins TRBV20-1 and TRBJ2-7; possible D gene TRBD1, 5 bases. The sequence was collected from a boy in the first two years of life who had a stem cell transplant for SCID, so the T cells may come from the graft donor. Source: PBMCs, mostly from graft donor cells, taken 360 days after TCRalphabeta/CD19-depleted stem cell transplant. CDR3 in amino acids: CSARSGHSSYEQYF. The CDR3 nucleotides are TGCAGTGCTAGATCCGGACACAGCTCCTACGAGCAGTACTTC.